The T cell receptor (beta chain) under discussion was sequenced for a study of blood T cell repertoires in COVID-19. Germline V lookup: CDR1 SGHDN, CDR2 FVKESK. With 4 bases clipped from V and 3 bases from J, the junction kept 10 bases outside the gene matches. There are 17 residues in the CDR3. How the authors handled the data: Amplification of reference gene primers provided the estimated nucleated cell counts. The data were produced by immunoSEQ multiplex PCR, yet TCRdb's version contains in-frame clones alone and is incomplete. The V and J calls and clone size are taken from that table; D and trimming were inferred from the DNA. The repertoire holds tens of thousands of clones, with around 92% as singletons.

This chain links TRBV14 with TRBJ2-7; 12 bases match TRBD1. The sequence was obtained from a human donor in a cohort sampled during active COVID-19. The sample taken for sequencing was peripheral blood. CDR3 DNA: TGTGCCAGCAGCCTGTACTCCGGGACAGGGGGCTTCTACGAGCAGTACTTC. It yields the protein CASSLYSGTGGFYEQYF.